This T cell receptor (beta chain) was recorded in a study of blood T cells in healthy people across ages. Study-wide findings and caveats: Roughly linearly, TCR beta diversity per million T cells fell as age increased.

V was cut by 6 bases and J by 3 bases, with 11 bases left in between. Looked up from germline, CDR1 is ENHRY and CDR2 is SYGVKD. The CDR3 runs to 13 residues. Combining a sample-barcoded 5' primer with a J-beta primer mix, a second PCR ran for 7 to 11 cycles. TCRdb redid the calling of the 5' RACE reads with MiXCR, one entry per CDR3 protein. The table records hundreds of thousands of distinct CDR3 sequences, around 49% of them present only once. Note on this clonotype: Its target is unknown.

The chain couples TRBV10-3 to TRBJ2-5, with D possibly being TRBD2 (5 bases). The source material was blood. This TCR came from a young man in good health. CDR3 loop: CAIRLAEKETQYF. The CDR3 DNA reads TGTGCCATCAGGCTAGCAGAAAAAGAGACCCAGTACTTC.